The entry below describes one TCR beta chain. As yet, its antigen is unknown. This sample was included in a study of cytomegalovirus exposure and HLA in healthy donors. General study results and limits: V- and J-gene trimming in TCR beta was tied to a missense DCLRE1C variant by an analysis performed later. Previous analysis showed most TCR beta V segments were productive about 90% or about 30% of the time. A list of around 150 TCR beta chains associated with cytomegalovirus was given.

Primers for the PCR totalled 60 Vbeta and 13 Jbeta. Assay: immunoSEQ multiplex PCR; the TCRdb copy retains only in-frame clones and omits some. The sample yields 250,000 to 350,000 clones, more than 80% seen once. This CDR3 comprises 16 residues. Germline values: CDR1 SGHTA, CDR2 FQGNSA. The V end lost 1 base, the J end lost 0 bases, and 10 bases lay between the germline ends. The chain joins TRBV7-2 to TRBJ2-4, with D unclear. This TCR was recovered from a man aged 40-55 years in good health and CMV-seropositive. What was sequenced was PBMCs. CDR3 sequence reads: CASSLGHALAKNIQYF. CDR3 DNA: TGTGCCAGCAGCTTAGGGCACGCCCTAGCCAAAAACATTCAGTACTTC.